Listed below are T cell receptor beta chains from one sample, sequenced in a study of blood T cell repertoires in COVID-19. Using immunoSEQ multiplex PCR, the repertoire was profiled, and TCRdb retains in-frame clones only, with some absent. Here the sample spans 300,000 or so clones, about 90% being singletons. Material for sequencing was PBMCs or T cells enriched from blood (not recorded which). These receptors were collected from a woman in her thirties who had recovered from COVID-19. The CDR3 runs from the conserved cysteine through the conserved F or W. A D gene is named only where the DNA matches it firmly. Clone size appears in some rows only: once, few, many, or a class for an expanded clone.

>TRBJ1-1|13|TRBV27|-|TRBD1
TGTGCCAGCAGTAACTCGGACAGGGCTGAAGCTTTCTTT
CASSNSDRAEAFF
>TRBJ1-6|20|TRBV6-1|few|TRBD1
TGTGCCAGCAGTGAACTAGTCGGGACAGGGGGCAGCTCCTATAATTCACCCCTCCACTTT
CASSELVGTGGSSYNSPLHF
>TRBJ1-2|14|TRBV28|-|-
TGTGCCAGCAGTTTAGGCAGGGGTTCGGATGGCTACACCTTC
CASSLGRGSDGYTF
>TRBJ2-6|16|TRBV9|-|-
TGTGCCAGCAGCGTAGAGGTCGGGGCTGGGGCCAACGTCCTGACTTTC
CASSVEVGAGANVLTF
>TRBJ2-1|20|TRBV9|once|-
TGTGCCAGCAGCGTAGACTCCGGGACAAGTGGCGCAGGCTCCTACAATGAGCAGTTCTTC
CASSVDSGTSGAGSYNEQFF
>TRBJ1-1|13|TRBV12-3/TRBV12-4|-|-
TGTGCCAGCAGTTTAGCCGGGAGGTATGAAGCTTTCTTT
CASSLAGRYEAFF
>TRBJ1-1|13|TRBV9|-|-
TGTGCCAGCAGTATCGGACAGTACACTGAAGCTTTCTTT
CASSIGQYTEAFF
>TRBJ2-7|14|TRBV13|-|-
TGTGCCAGCAGCTTACGTCTCGTTCCCTACGAGCAGTACTTC
CASSLRLVPYEQYF
>TRBJ1-2|13|TRBV19|-|-
TGTGCCAGTCGGGAACGTGCCTTTTCTGGCTACACCTTC
CASRERAFSGYTF
>TRBJ1-1|13|TRBV29-1|-|-
TGCAGCGCCATCCGGGACTTGAACACTGAAGCTTTCTTT
CSAIRDLNTEAFF
>TRBJ1-1|16|TRBV13|-|TRBD1
TGTGCCAGCAGCATGGACAGGGGGCTCGGGGGGACTGAAGCTTTCTTT
CASSMDRGLGGTEAFF
>TRBJ1-2|13|TRBV14|-|TRBD1
TGTGCCAGCAGCCTACGAGTCAGGGGGGGCTACACCTTC
CASSLRVRGGYTF
>TRBJ1-2|13|TRBV28|-|-
TGTGCCAGCAGTGCCGACAGTAACTATGGCTACACCTTC
CASSADSNYGYTF
>TRBJ1-5|18|TRBV30|once|TRBD1
TGTGCCTGGAGTTTAGAAAGGACAGGGCTTAGGAGCAATCAGCCCCAGCATTTT
CAWSLERTGLRSNQPQHF
>TRBJ2-7|14|TRBV5-4|-|-
TGTGCCAGCAGCTTCGATACGGGGAACTACGAGCAGTACTTC
CASSFDTGNYEQYF
>TRBJ2-3|11|TRBV24-1|-|TRBD2
TGTGCCACCCGGGGGGCAGATACGCAGTATTTT
CATRGADTQYF
>TRBJ2-7|15|TRBV11-2|-|TRBD2
TGTGCCAGCAGCCTCTATCTAGCGGCCTCCTACGAGCAGTACTTC
CASSLYLAASYEQYF
>TRBJ1-1|13|TRBV9|-|TRBD1
TGTGCCAGCAGCCGGGACAGGGACACTGAAGCTTTCTTT
CASSRDRDTEAFF
>TRBJ2-5|20|TRBV6-6|-|TRBD2
TGTGCCAGCAGCATTTTACCTCCGGGACTAGCGGGGGGCCAACAAGAGACCCAGTACTTC
CASSILPPGLAGGQQETQYF
>TRBJ2-3|15|TRBV19|-|TRBD1
TGTGCCAGTGCCACTCGACAGGGGGCCACAGATACGCAGTATTTT
CASATRQGATDTQYF